Presented here are 15 T cell receptor beta chains from one specimen sequenced in a study of response to subunit inactivated influenza vaccine (dated by TCRdb to the late 2010s). Library construction relied on RT-PCR. For sequencing, an Illumina HiSeq 2500 was employed. TCRdb redid the processing of the public reads, applying fastp at Q25 and MiXCR, and retained in-frame beta chains. CDR3 protein duplicates are merged, each entry listing the most common genes and DNA. This sample lists some 480,000 distinct CDR3 sequences; approximately 11% were detected once. The ten biggest clones cover about an eighth of the sample. The sample's time point label, in plain terms: approximately 40 days after influenza vaccine administration. The specimen was PBMCs from blood, collected 45 days after vaccination. The source is a man aged 45 to 65 who received an inactivated influenza vaccine. Donor details come from another sample of the same person, matched by shared clones.

This sequence joins TRBV5-1 and TRBJ2-6; no clear D. Germline lookup yields CDR1 SGHRS and CDR2 YFSETQ. There are 16 residues in the CDR3. V shed 2 bases and J shed 0 bases, with 9 bases lying between them. CDR3 nucleotide sequence: TGCGCCAGCAGCTTAGGCAGCCTCTCTGGGGCCAACGTCCTGACTTTC. Protein: CASSLGSLSGANVLTF.

The rearrangement links TRBV20-1 to TRBJ2-1; TRBD2 matches at 7 bases. Looked up from germline, CDR1 is DFQATT and CDR2 is SNEGSKA (reference sequence). V trimming: 4 bases; J trimming: 4 bases; junction bases outside the gene matches: 4. The CDR3 has 13 amino acids. The CDR3 bases are TGCAGTGCTACGGCGGGAGATTACAATGAGCAGTTCTTC. As protein: CSATAGDYNEQFF.

CDR3 coding DNA: TGTGCCAGGCGACCTGAGACAGGGTGGTACGAGCAGTACTTC. It encodes CARRPETGWYEQYF. The rearrangement joins TRBV6-4 to TRBJ2-7, with 7 bases aligning to TRBD1. CDR1 and CDR2 from the germline V gene are MRHNA and SNTAGT. This CDR3 spans 14 amino acids. Germline trimming cut 9 bases from V and 4 bases from J; bases unmatched to any gene: 12.

The table lists this clonotype with many counts. The CDR3 reads CASSLTGGGNTIYF. DNA of the CDR3: TGTGCCAGCAGTTTAACTGGGGGAGGAAACACCATATATTTT. V and J are TRBV12-3 or TRBV12-4 and TRBJ1-3; a possible D gene is TRBD1 (5 bases). This CDR3 has 14 residues. V lost 2 bases and J 4 bases, leaving 9 bases between the germline ends.

This chain joins TRBV7-3 and TRBJ1-2; D call uncertain. The ends were cut back, 0 bases at V and 8 bases at J, with 10 bases in the middle. Germline CDR1 and CDR2: SGHTA and FQGTGA. The CDR3 runs to 13 residues. The DNA for the CDR3 is TGTGCCAGCAGCTTAACTCCCAACCAGGGCTACACCTTC. This sequence encodes CASSLTPNQGYTF.

This clonotype was found many times. The V call is TRBV4-2, the J call TRBJ2-2, with D tentatively TRBD2 (5 bases). Germline V CDR1 and CDR2: LGHNA, YNFKEQ. V shed 2 bases and J shed 4 bases, with 11 bases lying between them. This CDR3 is 15 amino acids long. The CDR3: CASSQNGGGTGELFF. CDR3 sequence (DNA): TGTGCCAGCAGCCAAAACGGCGGAGGCACCGGGGAGCTGTTTTTT.

This chain connects TRBV6-1 to TRBJ2-5; either TRBD1 or TRBD2 may fit D (5 bases each). V was clipped by 3 bases and J by 0 bases, with 11 bases between them. This CDR3 comprises 15 residues. Germline assignment: CDR1 MNHNS and CDR2 SASEGT. In DNA form, the CDR3 reads TGTGCCAGCAGTGACTTCGGGACCAACCAAGAGACCCAGTACTTC. Translation gives CASSDFGTNQETQYF.

This clonotype was seen a handful of times. The chain combines TRBV11-2 with TRBJ2-1; D remains ambiguous. From germline, CDR1 is SGHAT and CDR2 FQNNGV. The CDR3 is 17 amino acids. V lost 3 bases to trimming and J lost 4 bases, with 19 bases between them. In DNA form, the CDR3 reads TGTGCCAGCAGCTTCCTGACCGATGCTGGCGCATACAATGAGCAGTTCTTC. This encodes CASSFLTDAGAYNEQFF.

The chain has TRBV6-2 or TRBV6-3 and TRBJ1-1; D ambiguous. The CDR3 is 15 residues long. Germline assignment: CDR1 MNHEY and CDR2 SVGEGT. Between the trimmed V and J ends, which lost 7 bases and 4 bases, there was a span of 19 bases. The CDR3 DNA is TGTGCCAGCACCAAGCTCTACGGAGGGAGCACTGAAGCTTTCTTT. It is translated as CASTKLYGGSTEAFF.

This chain uses TRBV5-1 with TRBJ2-1; the D is unclear. Trimming shortened V by 0 bases and J by 5 bases, and 9 bases separated the two germline ends. CDR3 length equals 14 residues. The germline V gene has CDR1 SGHRS and CDR2 YFSETQ. The CDR3 nucleotides read TGCGCCAGCAGCTTGGTCGGCTTAAACAATGAGCAGTTCTTC. Translated, it gives CASSLVGLNNEQFF.

This clonotype was seen many times. The chain employs TRBV4-1 and TRBJ2-3, with a tentative D call TRBD1 (5 bases). The CDR3 has 17 amino acids. Germline CDR1 MGHRA, CDR2 YSYEKL. Trimming pared 1 base from V and 2 bases from J, leaving 16 bases between. The CDR3 spells CASSQGGLPTPTDTQYF. The DNA for the CDR3 is TGCGCCAGCAGCCAAGGGGGCCTACCGACTCCCACAGATACGCAGTATTTT.

J is TRBJ1-5 and V is TRBV20-1; a possible D gene is TRBD1 (6 bases). From germline, CDR1 is DFQATT and CDR2 SNEGSKA (reference sequence). The CDR3 runs to 15 residues. V gave up 3 bases and J gave up 3 bases, with 15 bases separating them. CDR3 sequence (DNA): TGCAGTGCTAGGCACCCGGGGGCCCTCAATCAGCCCCAGCATTTT. Residues: CSARHPGALNQPQHF.

This chain connects TRBV30 to TRBJ2-7; 12 bases are shared with TRBD2. This CDR3 comprises 14 residues. Germline V gene lookup returns CDR1 GTSNPN and CDR2 SVGIG (reference sequence). Trimming cost V 7 bases and J 0 bases; bases outside gene matches: 4. The CDR3 coding sequence is TGTGCCTTGAAGACTAGCGGGAGCTCCTACGAGCAGTACTTC. This translates into CALKTSGSSYEQYF.

As for this clonotype: With a much larger clone just one base away, this may be a read error. The gene calls are TRBV12-3 or TRBV12-4 and TRBJ2-5; D might be TRBD1 or TRBD2, each matching 5 bases. Trimming removed 8 bases from V and 7 bases from J, with 17 bases in between. This CDR3 is 13 amino acids long. Written as DNA, the CDR3 is TGTGCCAGCTCTCGTCGGGACCGGGGGACCCAGTACTTC. It specifies CASSRRDRGTQYF.

The J gene is TRBJ2-7, the V gene TRBV6-2 or TRBV6-3; D perhaps matches TRBD1 (6 bases). The CDR3 runs to 14 residues. The germline V gene encodes CDR1 MNHEY and CDR2 SVGEGT. V was trimmed by 8 bases and J by 2 bases, leaving 16 bases between them. CDR3 region: CASGRTAPTYEQYF. In DNA form, the CDR3 reads TGTGCCAGCGGACGGACAGCCCCTACCTACGAGCAGTACTTC.